The 8 T cell receptor beta chains below come from one sample, sequenced in a study of regulatory T cells in long-lasting Graves disease. Arm-PCR of CDR3 regions with iRepertoire HTBI primers generated TCR beta libraries. TCRdb analysed the multiplex PCR reads with MiXCR anew, one entry per CDR3 protein. The profile covers 350,000 to 450,000 distinct CDR3 sequences, with about 15% appearing a single time and over 15% taken by the ten largest. Time point noted: newly diagnosed GD, antithyroid drugs for less than 3 months. There was RNA extracted from PBMCs, and the TCR library was made from it. The same data also contributed to another study, on T cells in Graves' hyperthyroidism and ophthalmopathy.

This material consisted of peripheral blood mononuclear cells (PBMCs), taken at new diagnosis, from a patient treated with antithyroid drugs. The receptor source for this set is a young woman with Graves disease.

This clonotype was counted many times. V gene TRBV20-1 combines with J gene TRBJ2-3, with TRBD2 matching 14 bases. This CDR3 is built from 15 residues. From germline, CDR1 is DFQATT and CDR2 SNEGSKA (reference sequence). The V gene end was trimmed by 1 base and the J gene end by 4 bases; junction bases not matched to a gene: 1. CDR3 sequence: CSARGLAGGPDTQYF. DNA of the CDR3: TGCAGTGCTAGAGGACTAGCGGGAGGGCCAGATACGCAGTATTTT.

This clonotype was picked up many times. The chain joins TRBV20-1 to TRBJ2-1, with 7 bases matching TRBD1. Germline V lookup: CDR1 DFQATT, CDR2 SNEGSKA (reference sequence). The CDR3 spans 13 residues. V gave up 6 bases and J gave up 2 bases; unmatched junction bases: 4. As DNA, the CDR3 is TGCAGTGCGACCGGGACAGCCTACAATGAGCAGTTCTTC. Residues: CSATGTAYNEQFF.

This clonotype was seen repeatedly, ten times or more. The V and J genes are TRBV18 and TRBJ1-1; 9 nucleotides line up with TRBD1. This CDR3 region has 17 residues. Germline CDR1 and CDR2: KGHSH and LQKENI. The trim removed 6 bases at V and 5 bases at J, leaving 16 bases unmatched. CDR3 loop: CASSRNGQGLLRTEAFF. Here the CDR3 DNA reads TGTGCCAGCTCGCGGAATGGACAGGGGCTATTACGGACTGAAGCTTTCTTT.

This clonotype was detected ten times or more. In DNA form, the CDR3 reads TGTGCCAGCACCGTACAGGGATGGGAGACCCAGTACTTC. Translating it yields CASTVQGWETQYF. The rearrangement uses TRBV2 and TRBJ2-5; possibly TRBD1 for D (6 bases). The V and J ends lost 7 bases and 5 bases respectively, with 14 bases between them. The CDR3 consists of 13 residues. Germline lookup yields CDR1 SNHLY and CDR2 FYNNEI. The complete variable domain, with remaining parts taken from reference TRBV2 and TRBJ2-5, reads EPEVTQTPSHQVTQMGQEVILRCVPISNHLYFYWYRQILGQKVEFLVSFYNNEISEKSEIFDDQFSVERPDGSNFTLKIRSTKLEDSAMYFCASTVQGWETQYFGPGTRLLVL.

V and J are TRBV11-1 and TRBJ2-5, with 8 bases identical to TRBD1. Per the germline V gene, CDR1 is SGHAT and CDR2 is FQDESV (reference sequence). V was pared by 5 bases and J by 4 bases, with 9 bases of the junction left unmatched. The CDR3 loop spans 15 amino acids. Here the CDR3 reads CASSQGQAERETQYF. CDR3 bases: TGTGCCAGCAGCCAGGGACAGGCCGAGCGAGAGACCCAGTACTTC.

The table lists this clonotype with a few counts. The chain has TRBV6-1 and TRBJ2-1; 11 bases agree with TRBD2. V trimming: 6 bases; J trimming: 9 bases; junction bases outside the gene matches: 10. The CDR3 totals 15 residues. Germline V lookup: CDR1 MNHNS, CDR2 SASEGT. The CDR3, as DNA: TGTGCCAGCAGCGAACTAGCGGGAGTGGAGGGTGAGCAGTTCTTC. Translation gives CASSELAGVEGEQFF.

The table lists this clonotype with a few counts. The chain has TRBV15 and TRBJ2-2; perhaps TRBD2 as D (7 bases). V dropped 4 bases and J dropped 4 bases, with 13 bases sitting between them. The CDR3 is made up of 15 amino acids. CDR1 and CDR2 (germline): LNHNV, YYDKDF (reference sequence). Here the CDR3 reads CATSMGGGVTGELFF. Written as DNA, the CDR3 is TGTGCCACCAGCATGGGAGGGGGAGTCACCGGGGAGCTGTTTTTT.

This clonotype was counted a few times. This chain uses TRBV3-1 with TRBJ2-5; TRBD2 matches at 7 bases. This CDR3 region has 14 residues. Losses at the gene ends were 7 bases for V and 1 base for J; bases not matched to a gene: 6. Germline V gene lookup returns CDR1 LGHDT and CDR2 YNNKEL (reference sequence). DNA of the CDR3: TGTGCCAGCAACCGGGGACTATTCCAAGAGACCCAGTACTTC. Its protein is CASNRGLFQETQYF.